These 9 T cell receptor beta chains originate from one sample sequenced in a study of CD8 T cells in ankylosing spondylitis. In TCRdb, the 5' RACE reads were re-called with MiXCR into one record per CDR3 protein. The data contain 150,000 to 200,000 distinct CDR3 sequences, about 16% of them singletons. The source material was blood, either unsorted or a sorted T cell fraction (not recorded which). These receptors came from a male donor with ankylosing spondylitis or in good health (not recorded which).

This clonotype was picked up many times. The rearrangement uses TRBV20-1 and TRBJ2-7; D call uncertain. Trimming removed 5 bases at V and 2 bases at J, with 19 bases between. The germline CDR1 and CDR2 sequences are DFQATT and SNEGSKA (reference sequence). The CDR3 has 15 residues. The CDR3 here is CSAPRPPLGPYEQYF. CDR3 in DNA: TGCAGTGCTCCTCGGCCCCCCTTGGGCCCCTACGAGCAGTACTTC.

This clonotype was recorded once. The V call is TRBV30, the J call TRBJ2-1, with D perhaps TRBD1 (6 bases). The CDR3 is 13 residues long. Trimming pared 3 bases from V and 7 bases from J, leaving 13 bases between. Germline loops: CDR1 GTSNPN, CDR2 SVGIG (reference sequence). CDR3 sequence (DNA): TGTGCCTGGAGCAGGGGATTTGAAAATGAGCAGTTCTTC. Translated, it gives CAWSRGFENEQFF.

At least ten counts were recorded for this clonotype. The CDR3 region is CSVEDTWTGQYF. CDR3 in DNA: TGCAGCGTTGAAGATACTTGGACGGGGCAGTACTTC. This chain links TRBV29-1 with TRBJ2-7, with D unresolved. Germline CDR1 reads SQVTM; CDR2 reads ANQGSEA. CDR3 length: 12 residues. V lost 0 bases and J 9 bases, leaving 12 bases between the germline ends.

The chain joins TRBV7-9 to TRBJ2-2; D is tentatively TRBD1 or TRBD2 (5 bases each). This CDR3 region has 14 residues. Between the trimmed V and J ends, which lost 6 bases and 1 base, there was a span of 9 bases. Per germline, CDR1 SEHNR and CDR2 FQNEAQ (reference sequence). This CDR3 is CASRRDGNTGELFF. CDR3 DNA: TGTGCCAGCAGACGGGACGGGAACACCGGGGAGCTGTTTTTT.

This CDR3 reads CANSLSLGTDTQYF. The CDR3 DNA sequence: TGTGCCAACAGCTTGTCCCTCGGCACAGATACGCAGTATTTT. The chain is built from TRBV12-3 or TRBV12-4 and TRBJ2-3; no clear D. Deletions cut 10 bases from V and 1 base from J, with 15 bases between. CDR3 length: 14 amino acids.

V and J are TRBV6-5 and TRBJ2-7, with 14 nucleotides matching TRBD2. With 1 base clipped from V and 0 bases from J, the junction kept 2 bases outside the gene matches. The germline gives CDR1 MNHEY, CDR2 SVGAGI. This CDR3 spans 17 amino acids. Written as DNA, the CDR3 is TGTGCCAGCAGTTACTTTGGGACTAGCGGGAGCTCCTACGAGCAGTACTTC. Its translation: CASSYFGTSGSSYEQYF.

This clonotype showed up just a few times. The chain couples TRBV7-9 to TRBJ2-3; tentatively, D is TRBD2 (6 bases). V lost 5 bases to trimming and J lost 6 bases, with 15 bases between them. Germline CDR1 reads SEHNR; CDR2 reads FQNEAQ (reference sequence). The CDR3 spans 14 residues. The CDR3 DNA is TGTGCCAGCAGCCCTGGGACTTCCTTGGATACGCAGTATTTT. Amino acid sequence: CASSPGTSLDTQYF.

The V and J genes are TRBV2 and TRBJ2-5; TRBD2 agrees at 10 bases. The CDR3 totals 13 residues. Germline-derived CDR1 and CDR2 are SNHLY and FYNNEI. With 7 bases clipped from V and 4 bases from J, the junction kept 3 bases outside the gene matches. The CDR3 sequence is CASKREGRETQYF. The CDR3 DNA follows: TGTGCCAGCAAGCGGGAGGGACGAGAGACCCAGTACTTC.

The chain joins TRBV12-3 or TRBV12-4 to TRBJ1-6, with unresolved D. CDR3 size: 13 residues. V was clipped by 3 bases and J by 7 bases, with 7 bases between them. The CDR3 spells CASSFALNSPLHF. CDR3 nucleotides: TGTGCCAGCAGTTTTGCACTGAATTCACCCCTCCACTTT.